The 21 T cell receptor beta chains reported below all come from one sample, sequenced in a study of blood T cell repertoires in COVID-19 (dated by TCRdb to about 2020). Libraries were built with the immunoSEQ multiplex PCR assay. The immuneACCESS repertoire file appears here via TCRdb, limited to in-frame rearrangements. These files lack a portion of the clones; in checked studies, under half of the deficit traces to unresolved V genes, and the cause of the others is not known. This sample holds under 200,000 clones; approximately 77% were observed only once. Approximately 18% of the sample is in the top ten clones. The sequencing input was PBMCs or T cells enriched from blood (not recorded which). The source is a man aged 55 to 70 who had recovered from COVID-19.

In this sample, this clone turned up a few times. This chain uses TRBV25-1 with TRBJ2-3; TRBD2 matches 8 bases. V shed 8 bases, J shed 5 bases, and the junction held 12 bases outside the gene matches. CDR1 is MGHDK, CDR2 SYGVNS, per germline. This CDR3 is 15 amino acids long. CDR3 protein: CASGDGRGEVDTQYF. CDR3 bases: TGTGCCAGCGGCGATGGGCGGGGGGAGGTAGATACGCAGTATTTT.

The table lists this clone with a count of one. The V call is TRBV25-1, the J call TRBJ2-3; 7 positions match TRBD2. J was trimmed by 1 base and V by 4 bases; bases with no gene match: 5. CDR1 MGHDK and CDR2 SYGVNS come from the germline V gene. This CDR3 contains 15 residues. The CDR3 spells CASSATLAGTDTQYF. CDR3 bases: TGTGCCAGCAGTGCCACTCTAGCGGGCACAGATACGCAGTATTTT.

This clone was seen only once. CDR3 DNA sequence: TGTGCCAGCAGCCGGGACAGTGACTTCGAAGCTTTCTTT. As protein: CASSRDSDFEAFF. The V call is TRBV5-5, the J call TRBJ1-1, with 7 nucleotides matching TRBD1. The germline V gene encodes CDR1 SGHKS and CDR2 YYEKEE (reference sequence). V trimming: 4 bases; J trimming: 8 bases; junction bases outside the gene matches: 8. The CDR3 runs 13 residues.

The chain links TRBV28 to TRBJ1-2, with D tentatively TRBD1 (5 bases). CDR3 length: 15 residues. V was cut by 2 bases and J by 4 bases, with 14 bases left in between. Germline lookup yields CDR1 MDHEN and CDR2 SYDVKM. CDR3 loop: CASSLGSQGSYGYTF. The DNA for the CDR3 is TGTGCCAGCAGTTTAGGCTCCCAGGGCTCCTATGGCTACACCTTC.

This chain links TRBV18 with TRBJ1-3, with TRBD1 matching 8 bases. The length of the CDR3 is 17 residues. CDR1 is KGHSH and CDR2 is LQKENI in the germline V gene. V lost 1 base and J lost 4; bases outside the gene matches: 9. The CDR3 loop reads CASSPRRTGFDGNTIYF. The CDR3 DNA reads as TGTGCCAGCTCACCACGGCGGACAGGGTTCGACGGAAACACCATATATTTT.

The chain joins TRBV5-1 to TRBJ2-1, with 10 bases identical to TRBD2. With 4 bases clipped from V and 4 bases from J, the junction kept 5 bases outside the gene matches. In germline, CDR1 is SGHRS, CDR2 YFSETQ. The CDR3 runs 15 residues. This CDR3 is CASSISGRSYNEQFF. CDR3 nucleotides: TGCGCCAGCAGCATTAGCGGGAGGTCGTACAATGAGCAGTTCTTC. Filled out from reference TRBV5-1 and TRBJ2-1, the complete variable domain reads KAGVTQTPRYLIKTRGQQVTLSCSPISGHRSVSWYQQTPGQGLQFLFEYFSETQRNKGNFPGRFSGRQFSNSRSEMNVSTLELGDSALYLCASSISGRSYNEQFFGPGTRLTVL.

There are a few counts of this clone. The chain recombines TRBV29-1 with TRBJ2-7; 7 nucleotides align to TRBD2. Trimming at V came to 3 bases and at J to 3 bases, leaving 5 bases not matched to a gene. The CDR3 is made up of 13 amino acids. Germline V CDR1 and CDR2: SQVTM, ANQGSEA. The CDR3 sequence is CSVDSGRNYEQYF. The DNA for the CDR3 is TGCAGCGTTGATAGCGGGCGCAACTACGAGCAGTACTTC.

The chain links TRBV28 to TRBJ2-3; D might be TRBD1 (6 bases). This CDR3 is 15 amino acids long. With 6 bases removed from V and 2 bases from J, the gap between germline ends came to 15 bases. Germline CDR1 MDHEN, CDR2 SYDVKM. This CDR3 reads CASSPGVGATDTQYF. The CDR3 DNA reads TGTGCCAGCAGCCCCGGCGTGGGGGCCACAGATACGCAGTATTTT.

The J gene is TRBJ1-1, the V gene TRBV7-9, with 9 bases aligning to TRBD1. The germline V gene encodes CDR1 SEHNR and CDR2 FQNEAQ (reference sequence). The V and J ends lost 5 bases and 3 bases, in that order; junction bases with no gene match: 16. This CDR3 has 18 residues. The CDR3, as DNA: TGTGCCAGCAGCCCCGGCCACAGGGGGCTCGGGATCGACACTGAAGCTTTCTTT. It yields the protein CASSPGHRGLGIDTEAFF. The complete variable domain, with remaining parts taken from reference TRBV7-9 and TRBJ1-1, reads DTGVSQNPRHKITKRGQNVTFRCDPISEHNRLYWYRQTLGQGPEFLTYFQNEAQLEKSRLLSDRFSAERPKGSFSTLEIQRTEQGDSAMYLCASSPGHRGLGIDTEAFFGQGTRLTVV.

The chain combines TRBV3-1 (or the pseudogene TRBV3-2) with TRBJ1-6, with a possible D match to TRBD1 (5 bases). The length of the CDR3 is 14 residues. Deletions cut 0 bases from V and 10 bases from J, with 10 bases between. The germline V gene encodes CDR1 LGHDT and CDR2 YNNKEL (reference sequence). This CDR3 is CASSQDGAVSPLHF. CDR3 in DNA: TGTGCCAGCAGCCAAGATGGGGCCGTGTCACCCCTCCACTTT.

The chain joins TRBV28 to TRBJ1-6, with 7 bases fitting TRBD1. The CDR3 covers 14 residues. Germline CDR1 and CDR2: MDHEN and SYDVKM. With V trimmed by 10 bases and J by 7 bases, 10 bases remained unmatched. The CDR3 reads CATSRLRGNSPLHF. The DNA for the CDR3 is TGTGCCACCTCCCGGCTCAGGGGGAATTCACCCCTCCACTTT.

This chain joins TRBV11-3 and TRBJ1-3; no clear D. Trimming removed 1 base from V and 4 bases from J, with 11 bases in between. In germline, CDR1 is SGHNT, CDR2 YENEEA. This CDR3 is 15 amino acids long. In nucleotides, the CDR3 is TGTGCCAGCAGCTTAGGGTCGGGGAACGGAAACACCATATATTTT. Translated: CASSLGSGNGNTIYF.

This chain uses TRBV7-9 with TRBJ2-3, with D possibly matching TRBD1 (6 bases). Germline CDR1 and CDR2: SEHNR and FQNEAQ (reference sequence). V was trimmed by 5 bases and J by 4 bases, leaving 10 bases between them. This CDR3 has 13 amino acids. The CDR3 spells CASSPPGADTQYF. CDR3 coding DNA: TGTGCCAGCAGCCCTCCAGGGGCAGATACGCAGTATTTT.

The V and J genes are TRBV3-1 (or the pseudogene TRBV3-2) and TRBJ2-7; 9 bases map to TRBD2. V dropped 4 bases and J dropped 7; count of bases not matched to a gene: 14. The CDR3 covers 16 residues. CDR1 and CDR2 from the germline V gene are LGHDT and YNNKEL (reference sequence). The chain's CDR3 is CASSPLRTSVAREQYF. The CDR3 DNA reads TGTGCCAGCAGCCCCCTCCGGACTAGCGTCGCGAGGGAGCAGTACTTC.

This chain joins TRBV7-6 and TRBJ1-4; 8 bases are shared with TRBD1. The germline V gene encodes CDR1 SGHVS and CDR2 FNYEAQ. The CDR3 is 15 residues long. Germline trimming cut 6 bases from V and 8 bases from J; bases unmatched to any gene: 11. The CDR3 sequence is CASSLTPGGIEKLFF. CDR3 nucleotides: TGTGCCAGCAGTCTAACTCCAGGGGGCATCGAAAAACTGTTTTTT.

The J gene is TRBJ2-3, the V gene TRBV7-2; no reliable D call. The CDR3 spans 12 residues. The V end was cut by 6 bases, the J end by 5 bases, with 9 bases between. From germline, CDR1 is SGHTA and CDR2 FQGNSA. The CDR3 DNA reads as TGTGCCAGCAGTTTATTTAAAGATACGCAGTATTTT. This codes for CASSLFKDTQYF.

The rearrangement links TRBV13 to TRBJ2-4; 7 positions match TRBD2. Germline V gene sequence: CDR1 PRHDT, CDR2 FYEKMQ (reference sequence). This CDR3 has 16 residues. J lost 5 bases, V lost 1 base, and 8 bases had no gene match. The CDR3 protein is CASSLEGRGRQNIQYF. The CDR3 DNA is TGTGCCAGCAGCTTAGAAGGGAGGGGCCGGCAAAACATTCAGTACTTC.

This clone was seen only once. The chain is built from TRBV2 and TRBJ1-5, with D unresolved. The ends were cut back, 4 bases at V and 4 bases at J, with 8 bases in the middle. Germline V gives CDR1 SNHLY, CDR2 FYNNEI. The CDR3 spans 13 residues. CDR3 in DNA: TGTGCCAGCAGTGGTACCGGGAATCAGCCCCAGCATTTT. This gives the protein CASSGTGNQPQHF.

The rearrangement joins TRBV7-8 to TRBJ2-7; TRBD2 aligns across 9 bases. The CDR3 has 15 residues. Germline V lookup: CDR1 SGHVS, CDR2 FQNEAQ. Unmatched junction bases numbered 6, after V lost 4 bases and J lost 2 bases. CDR3 nucleotides: TGTGCCAGCAGCTCCGGGACTAGCAATACCTACGAGCAGTACTTC. As protein: CASSSGTSNTYEQYF. Variable domain in full (rest from reference TRBV7-8 and TRBJ2-7): GAGVSQSPRYKVAKRGQDVALRCDPISGHVSLFWYQQALGQGPEFLTYFQNEAQLDKSGLPSDRFFAERPEGSVSTLKIQRTQQEDSAVYLCASSSGTSNTYEQYFGPGTRLTVT.

The chain couples TRBV10-2 to TRBJ1-2, with D unresolved. Germline loops: CDR1 WSHSY, CDR2 SAAADI. V was cut by 4 bases and J by 7 bases, with 10 bases left in between. The CDR3 is 12 amino acids. CDR3 nucleotide sequence: TGCGCCAGCAGTGCAACCGCGAGTGGCTACACCTTC. Amino acids: CASSATASGYTF.

This chain links TRBV13 with TRBJ1-1; maybe TRBD1 (6 bases). The germline V gene encodes CDR1 PRHDT and CDR2 FYEKMQ (reference sequence). Trimming stripped 4 bases from V and 2 bases from J, with 17 bases between. The CDR3 extends over 16 amino acids. The CDR3 protein is CASSSLLQGSNTEAFF. The CDR3 DNA sequence: TGTGCCAGCAGCTCGTTATTACAGGGTTCTAACACTGAAGCTTTCTTT. Combining the CDR3 with reference TRBV13 and TRBJ1-1 gives the whole variable domain AAGVIQSPRHLIKEKRETATLKCYPIPRHDTVYWYQQGPGQDPQFLISFYEKMQSDKGSIPDRFSAQQFSDYHSELNMSSLELGDSALYFCASSSLLQGSNTEAFFGQGTRLTVV.